This entry features one T cell receptor (beta chain) sequence. Its antigen is not identified. The sample is drawn from a study of cytomegalovirus exposure and HLA in healthy donors. Whole-study context: The study placed 70% to 90% of its approximately 400 genotyped donors in the Caucasian-associated ancestry cluster. Overall study findings and caveats: A later analysis reportedly found fewer N-insertions in an Asian-associated ancestry cluster than the approximately 730-donor mean.

Primers: 60 Vbeta forward and 13 Jbeta reverse. Generated by immunoSEQ multiplex PCR, the TCRdb table keeps only in-frame clones and is missing some. The sample has about 140,000 clones, 70% to 75% seen once; the top ten hold roughly 1.3%. The TCR originated in a woman aged 40 to 49 in good health and CMV-seronegative. Sequences were obtained from PBMCs.

In nucleotides, the CDR3 is TGTGCCAGCAGTCAAGCTCCGGGACTAGCGGGGGGGTGGCAGTTCTTC. It translates to CASSQAPGLAGGWQFF. The chain links TRBV28 to TRBJ2-1; the match to TRBD2 covers 16 bases. Germline V gene lookup returns CDR1 MDHEN and CDR2 SYDVKM. J gave up 12 bases and V 5 bases, and 10 bases lay outside the gene matches. The CDR3 totals 16 residues.